One sample yielded the 12 T cell receptor beta chains listed below, sequenced in a study of molecular identifiers for immune sequencing clone quantification (dated 2018 in TCRdb). The library relied on PCR. This sample was sequenced with an Illumina HiSeq 4000. The public reads were quality trimmed at Q25 with fastp and then assembled into clones with MiXCR by TCRdb, keeping productive beta chains. Each CDR3 protein gets just one entry, which takes the most common genes and DNA from the rows behind it. The sample profile shows approximately 54,000 distinct CDR3 sequences; less than 25% of them were found once. The ten largest clones represent about 2% of the sample. Material for sequencing was naive CD8+ T cells from blood, with Jurkat cell RNA spiked in. Reading the label with the study, this specimen's cell subset or site is: FACS-sorted CD8+CD4-CCR7+CD45RA+ naive T cells. These receptor sequences come from a human donor in good health. Some libraries in this study had Jurkat cell RNA spiked in.

As regards this clonotype: This CDR3 fails to terminate in the conserved phenylalanine or tryptophan, so it likely reflects a read error. This rearrangement joins TRBV27 to TRBJ2-7, with 8 nucleotides matching TRBD1. From germline, CDR1 is MNHEY and CDR2 SMNVEV (reference sequence). Trimming removed 5 bases from V and 2 bases from J; junction bases left unmatched: 5. The CDR3 is made up of 14 amino acids. CDR3 sequence: CASSPGGIPYEQYS. Here the CDR3 DNA reads TGTGCCAGCAGTCCAGGGGGCATTCCCTACGAGCAGTACTCC.

This clonotype was counted many times. The chain recombines TRBV7-6 with TRBJ1-1, with D tentatively TRBD1 (5 bases). The CDR3 runs 14 residues. Germline values: CDR1 SGHVS, CDR2 FNYEAQ. The ends were cut back, 5 bases at V and 8 bases at J, with 18 bases in the middle. In DNA form, the CDR3 reads TGTGCCAGCAGCCTAGTGGGGGGTGGTAACGAAGCTTTCTTT. Its translation: CASSLVGGGNEAFF. Full variable domain (outside the CDR3, taken from reference TRBV7-6 and TRBJ1-1): GAGVSQSPRYKVTKRGQDVALRCDPISGHVSLYWYRQALGQGPEFLTYFNYEAQQDKSGLPNDRFSAERPEGSISTLTIQRTEQRDSAMYRCASSLVGGGNEAFFGQGTRLTVV.

With regard to this clonotype: A much larger clone is a single base away; this may be a read error. Given the absence of the conserved phenylalanine or tryptophan at the CDR3 end, a read error is likely. The genes are TRBV5-4 and TRBJ2-3; no clear D gene. Trimming took 3 bases from V and 2 from J, leaving 4 bases between them. The CDR3 contains 12 residues. Germline CDR1 reads SGHNT; CDR2 reads YYREEE (reference sequence). The CDR3 loop reads CASSSDTDTQYL. CDR3 bases: TGTGCCAGCAGCTCGGACACAGATACGCAGTATTTA.

This clonotype was recorded many times. The rearrangement uses TRBV5-8 and TRBJ1-5; possible D gene TRBD1, 5 bases. Germline V gene data show CDR1 as SGHTS and CDR2 as YDEGEE. CDR3 length equals 16 residues. The V and J ends lost 3 bases and 2 bases respectively, with 15 bases between them. The CDR3 coding sequence is TGTGCCAGCAGCTCGGCCAGTCGGGGCGGCAATCAGCCCCAGCATTTT. Its translation: CASSSASRGGNQPQHF.

The table lists this clonotype with many counts. The chain links TRBV3-1 to TRBJ2-3; the match to TRBD2 covers 14 bases. CDR1 LGHDT and CDR2 YNNKEL come from the germline V gene (reference sequence). V shed 0 bases, J shed 5 bases, and the junction held 7 bases outside the gene matches. The CDR3 covers 18 residues. CDR3 bases: TGTGCCAGCAGCCAAGACCACGGGGGACTAGCGGGAGAAGATACGCAGTATTTT. Protein product: CASSQDHGGLAGEDTQYF.

V usage is TRBV19 and J usage is TRBJ2-3, with 8 bases matching TRBD2. Germline CDR1 and CDR2: LNHDA and SQIVND (reference sequence). The V and J ends lost 5 bases and 2 bases, in that order; junction bases with no gene match: 6. The CDR3 contains 15 residues. The CDR3 nucleotides are TGTGCCAGTAGTCCCAGCGGGAGAGTCACAGATACGCAGTATTTT. Its translation: CASSPSGRVTDTQYF.

This clonotype was seen a few times. J is TRBJ2-3 and V is TRBV13; TRBD2 matches 10 bases. This CDR3 is 15 amino acids long. Germline CDR1 is PRHDT and CDR2 is FYEKMQ (reference sequence). Losses at the gene ends were 5 bases for V and 2 bases for J; bases not matched to a gene: 4. The CDR3 loop reads CASSLAGATTDTQYF. CDR3 coding DNA: TGTGCCAGCAGCCTAGCGGGGGCTACCACAGATACGCAGTATTTT.

In the case of this clonotype: With a much larger clone just one base away, this may be a read error. This rearrangement joins TRBV29-1 to TRBJ2-5, with 11 bases aligning to TRBD1. The CDR3 consists of 16 residues. Per germline, CDR1 SQVTM and CDR2 ANQGSEA. Trimming cost V 1 base and J 9 bases; bases outside gene matches: 13. CDR3 in amino acids: CSVEVRVGQGVQPQYF. DNA of the CDR3: TGCAGCGTTGAAGTGCGCGTGGGACAGGGGGTGCAGCCCCAGTACTTC.

This clonotype was observed at least ten times. V is TRBV7-2 and J is TRBJ2-5; D is perhaps TRBD2 (5 bases). From germline, CDR1 is SGHTA and CDR2 FQGNSA. This CDR3 contains 15 residues. Trimming cost V 0 bases and J 1 base, with 9 bases left between them. The CDR3 is CASSLAEGAQETQYF. Written as DNA, the CDR3 is TGTGCCAGCAGCTTAGCCGAGGGCGCCCAAGAGACCCAGTACTTC.

V and J are TRBV20-1 and TRBJ2-5; 10 positions agree with TRBD2. CDR3 length: 15 amino acids. After removal of 3 bases from V and 2 bases from J, the junction contained 6 bases not matched to a gene. The V gene's germline CDR1 is DFQATT and CDR2 SNEGSKA (reference sequence). CDR3 sequence (DNA): TGCAGTGCTAGCCTAGCGGGAGCACGACAAGAGACCCAGTACTTC. It encodes CSASLAGARQETQYF.

The rearrangement joins TRBV29-1 to TRBJ1-1, with D possibly being TRBD1 (5 bases). This CDR3 contains 17 residues. Germline V gene lookup returns CDR1 SQVTM and CDR2 ANQGSEA. V lost 0 bases, J lost 7 bases, and 24 bases lay in between. The CDR3 sequence: CSVEDPTWRGEPNEAFF. CDR3 nucleotide sequence: TGCAGCGTTGAAGACCCGACGTGGAGGGGCGAGCCTAATGAAGCTTTCTTT.

This clonotype came up a few times. This chain connects TRBV28 to TRBJ2-3; D is unclear. The CDR3 loop spans 18 amino acids. Germline V CDR1 and CDR2: MDHEN, SYDVKM. The ends were cut back, 2 bases at V and 1 base at J, with 19 bases in the middle. The CDR3, as DNA: TGTGCCAGCAGTTTACCCGGCAGGACCGTTCTGGGCACAGATACGCAGTATTTT. This translates into CASSLPGRTVLGTDTQYF. Full variable domain (missing parts from reference TRBV28 and TRBJ2-3): DVKVTQSSRYLVKRTGEKVFLECVQDMDHENMFWYRQDPGLGLRLIYFSYDVKMKEKGDIPEGYSVSREKKERFSLILESASTNQTSMYLCASSLPGRTVLGTDTQYFGPGTRLTVL.